Sequencing of this TCR beta chain was carried out in a study of blood T cell repertoires in COVID-19. The CDR3 is 14 residues long. The V gene's germline CDR1 is SGHKS and CDR2 YYEKEE (reference sequence). Trimming took off 2 bases at V and 8 bases at J, with 14 bases between the two ends. Source study methods: Estimation of nucleated cell counts was performed using reference gene primer amplification. The assay was immunoSEQ multiplex PCR, and TCRdb's table has in-frame clones only and misses some. That table gives V, J and clone size, and the DNA gave D and trimming. The sample carries 150,000 to 200,000 clones, approximately 85% recorded once.

The V gene is TRBV5-5, the J gene TRBJ2-1, with D perhaps TRBD2 (7 bases). This receptor was obtained from a man aged 60 to 69 with acute or convalescent COVID-19. The sample was peripheral blood. CDR3 nucleotide sequence: TGTGCCAGCAGCTTCCGGGGGGCGATGGATGAGCAGTTCTTC. Translating gives CASSFRGAMDEQFF.